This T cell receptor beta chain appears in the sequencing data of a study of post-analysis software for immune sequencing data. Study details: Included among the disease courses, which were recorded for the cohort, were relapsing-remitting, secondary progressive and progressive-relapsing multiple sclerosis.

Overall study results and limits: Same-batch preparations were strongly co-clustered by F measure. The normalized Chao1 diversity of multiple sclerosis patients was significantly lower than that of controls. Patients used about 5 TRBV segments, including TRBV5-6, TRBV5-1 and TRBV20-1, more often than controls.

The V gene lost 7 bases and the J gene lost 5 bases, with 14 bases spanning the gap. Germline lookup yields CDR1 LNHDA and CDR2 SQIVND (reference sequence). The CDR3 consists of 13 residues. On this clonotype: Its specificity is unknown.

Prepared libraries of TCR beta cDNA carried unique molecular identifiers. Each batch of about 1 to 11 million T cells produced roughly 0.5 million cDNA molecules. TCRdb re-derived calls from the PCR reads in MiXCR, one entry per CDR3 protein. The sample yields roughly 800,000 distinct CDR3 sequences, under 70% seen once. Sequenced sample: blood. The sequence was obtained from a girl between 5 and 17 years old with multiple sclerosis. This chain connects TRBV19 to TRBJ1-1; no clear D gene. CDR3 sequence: CASNHRGLTEAFF. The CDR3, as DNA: TGTGCCAGTAATCACCGGGGTTTGACTGAAGCTTTCTTT.